The clone carrying this T cell receptor (beta chain) was counted a few times. These data come from a study of regulatory T cells in long-lasting Graves disease. Construction of the TCR beta libraries employed iRepertoire HTBI primers in conjunction with Arm-PCR of CDR3 regions. One entry per CDR3 protein, called by TCRdb with MiXCR from the multiplex PCR reads. The sample yields 400,000 to 500,000 distinct CDR3 sequences, about 17% seen once. J gave up 5 bases and V 3 bases, and 14 bases lay outside the gene matches. CDR1 LNHDA and CDR2 SQIVND come from the germline V gene (reference sequence). This CDR3 contains 18 residues. Described time point: newly diagnosed GD, antithyroid drugs for less than 3 months. TCR sequences were obtained from RNA taken from PBMCs. This sample was shared with a second study, whose subject was T cells in Graves' hyperthyroidism and ophthalmopathy.

This receptor was identified in a woman under 30 with Graves disease. The chain links TRBV19 to TRBJ1-5; 9 nucleotides match TRBD1. This material consisted of peripheral blood mononuclear cells (PBMCs), taken at new diagnosis, from a patient treated with antithyroid drugs. DNA of the CDR3: TGTGCCAGTAGTATCCCGGGACAGGGTCTGGGTGTGTATCAGCCCCAGCATTTT. Residues: CASSIPGQGLGVYQPQHF.